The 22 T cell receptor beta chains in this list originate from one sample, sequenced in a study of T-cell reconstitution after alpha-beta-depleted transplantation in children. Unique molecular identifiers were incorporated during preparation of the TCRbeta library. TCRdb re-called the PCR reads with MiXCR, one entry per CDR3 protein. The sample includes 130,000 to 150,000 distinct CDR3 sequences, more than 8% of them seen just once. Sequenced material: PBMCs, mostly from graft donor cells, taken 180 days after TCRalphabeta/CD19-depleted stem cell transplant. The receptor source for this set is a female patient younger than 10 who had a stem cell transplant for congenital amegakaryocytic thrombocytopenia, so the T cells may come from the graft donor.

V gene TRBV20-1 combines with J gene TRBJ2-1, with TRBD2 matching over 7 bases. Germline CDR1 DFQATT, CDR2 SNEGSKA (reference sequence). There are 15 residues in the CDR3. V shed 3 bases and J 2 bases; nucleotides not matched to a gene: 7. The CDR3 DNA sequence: TGCAGTGCTAGGGGTGCTAGCGGCACCTACAATGAGCAGTTCTTC. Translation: CSARGASGTYNEQFF.

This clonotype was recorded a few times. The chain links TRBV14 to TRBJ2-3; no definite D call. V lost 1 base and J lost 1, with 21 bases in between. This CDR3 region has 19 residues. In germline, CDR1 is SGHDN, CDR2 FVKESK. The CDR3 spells CASSQGRLRPSGGTDTQYF. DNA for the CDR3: TGTGCCAGCAGCCAAGGCAGACTTCGGCCCTCAGGCGGCACAGATACGCAGTATTTT.

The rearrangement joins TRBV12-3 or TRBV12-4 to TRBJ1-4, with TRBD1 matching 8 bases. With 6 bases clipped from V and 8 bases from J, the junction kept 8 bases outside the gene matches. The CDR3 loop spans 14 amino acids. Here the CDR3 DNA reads TGTGCCAGCAGAGATGGACAGGGTAACGAAAAACTGTTTTTT. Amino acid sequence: CASRDGQGNEKLFF.

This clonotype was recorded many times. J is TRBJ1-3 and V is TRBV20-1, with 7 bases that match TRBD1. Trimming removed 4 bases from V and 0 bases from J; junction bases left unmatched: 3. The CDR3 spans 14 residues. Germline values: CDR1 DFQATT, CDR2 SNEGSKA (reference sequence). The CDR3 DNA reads TGCAGTGCTACAAGGGACAGCTCTGGAAACACCATATATTTT. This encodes CSATRDSSGNTIYF.

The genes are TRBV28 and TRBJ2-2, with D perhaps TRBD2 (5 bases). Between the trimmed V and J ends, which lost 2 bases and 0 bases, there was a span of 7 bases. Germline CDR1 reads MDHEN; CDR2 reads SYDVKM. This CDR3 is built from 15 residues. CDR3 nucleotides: TGTGCCAGCAGTTTAGCGGGCCCGAACACCGGGGAGCTGTTTTTT. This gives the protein CASSLAGPNTGELFF.

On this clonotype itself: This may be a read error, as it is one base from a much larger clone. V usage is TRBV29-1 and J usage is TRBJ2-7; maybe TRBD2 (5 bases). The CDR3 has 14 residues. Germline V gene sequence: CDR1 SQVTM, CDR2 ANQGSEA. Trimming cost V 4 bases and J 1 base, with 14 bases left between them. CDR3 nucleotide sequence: TGCAGCGTTGTGCCTTTACGGGGATCCTACGAGCAGTACTTC. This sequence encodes CSVVPLRGSYEQYF.

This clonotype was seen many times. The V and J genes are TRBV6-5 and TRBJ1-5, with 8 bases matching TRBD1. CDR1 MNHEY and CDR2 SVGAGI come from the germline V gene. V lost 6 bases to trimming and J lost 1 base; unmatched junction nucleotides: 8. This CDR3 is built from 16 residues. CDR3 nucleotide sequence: TGTGCCAGCAGCAGATTTCAGGGGGCGAGCAATCAGCCCCAGCATTTT. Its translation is CASSRFQGASNQPQHF.

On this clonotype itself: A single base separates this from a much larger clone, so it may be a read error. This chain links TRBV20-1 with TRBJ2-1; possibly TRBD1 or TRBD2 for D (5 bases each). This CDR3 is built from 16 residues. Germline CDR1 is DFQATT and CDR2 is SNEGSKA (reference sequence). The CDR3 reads CCARGDSEFYDNEQFF. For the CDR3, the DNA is TGCTGTGCTAGAGGGGATTCCGAGTTTTACGACAATGAGCAGTTCTTC.

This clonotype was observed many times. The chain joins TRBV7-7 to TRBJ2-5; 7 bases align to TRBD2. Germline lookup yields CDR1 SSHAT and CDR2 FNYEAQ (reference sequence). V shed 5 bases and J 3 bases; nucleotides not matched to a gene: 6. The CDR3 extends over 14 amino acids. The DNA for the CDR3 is TGTGCCAGCAGCCTTTCTAGCGGAAAAGAGACCCAGTACTTC. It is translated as CASSLSSGKETQYF.

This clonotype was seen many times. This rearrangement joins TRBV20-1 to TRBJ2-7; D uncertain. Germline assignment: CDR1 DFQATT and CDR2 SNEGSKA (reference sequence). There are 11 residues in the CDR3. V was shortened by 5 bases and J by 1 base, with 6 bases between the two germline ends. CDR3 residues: CSAPDSYEQYF. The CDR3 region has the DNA TGCAGTGCTCCAGATTCCTACGAGCAGTACTTC.

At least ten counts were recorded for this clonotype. The CDR3 DNA follows: TGTGCCAGCTTACTAGCGGGAGGCCCGGATACGCAGTATTTT. This codes for CASLLAGGPDTQYF. V gene TRBV28 combines with J gene TRBJ2-3, with 12 nucleotides matching TRBD2. Germline CDR1 reads MDHEN; CDR2 reads SYDVKM. This CDR3 comprises 14 residues. J lost 6 bases, V lost 8 bases, and 6 bases had no gene match.

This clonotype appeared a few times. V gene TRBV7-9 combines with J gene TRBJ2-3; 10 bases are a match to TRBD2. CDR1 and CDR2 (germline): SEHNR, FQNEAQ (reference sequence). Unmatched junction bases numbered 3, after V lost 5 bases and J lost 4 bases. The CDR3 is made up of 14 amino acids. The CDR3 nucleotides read TGTGCCAGCAGCATTAGCGGGGGGTCAGATACGCAGTATTTT. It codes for CASSISGGSDTQYF. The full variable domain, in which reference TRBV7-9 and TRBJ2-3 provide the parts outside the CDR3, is DTGVSQNPRHKITKRGQNVTFRCDPISEHNRLYWYRQTLGQGPEFLTYFQNEAQLEKSRLLSDRFSAERPKGSFSTLEIQRTEQGDSAMYLCASSISGGSDTQYFGPGTRLTVL.

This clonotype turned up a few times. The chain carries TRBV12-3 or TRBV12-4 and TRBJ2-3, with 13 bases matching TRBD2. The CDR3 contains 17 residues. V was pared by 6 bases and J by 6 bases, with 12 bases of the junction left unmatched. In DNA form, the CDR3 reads TGTGCCAGCAGGAAAACGACCACTAGCGGGGGGGCCGATACGCAGTATTTT. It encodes CASRKTTTSGGADTQYF.

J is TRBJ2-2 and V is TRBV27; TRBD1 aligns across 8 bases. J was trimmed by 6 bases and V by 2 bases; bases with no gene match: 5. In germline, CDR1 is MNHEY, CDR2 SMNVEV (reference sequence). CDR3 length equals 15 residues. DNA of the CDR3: TGTGCCAGCAGTTTACGAAGACAGGGGCCCGGGGAGCTGTTTTTT. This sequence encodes CASSLRRQGPGELFF.

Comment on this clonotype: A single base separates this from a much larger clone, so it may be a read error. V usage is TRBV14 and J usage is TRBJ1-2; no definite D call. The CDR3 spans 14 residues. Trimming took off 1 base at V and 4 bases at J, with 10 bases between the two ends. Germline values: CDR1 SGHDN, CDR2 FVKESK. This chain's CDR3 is CASSQGGIGYGYTF. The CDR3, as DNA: TGTGCCAGCAGCCAAGGGGGAATCGGCTATGGCTACACCTTC.

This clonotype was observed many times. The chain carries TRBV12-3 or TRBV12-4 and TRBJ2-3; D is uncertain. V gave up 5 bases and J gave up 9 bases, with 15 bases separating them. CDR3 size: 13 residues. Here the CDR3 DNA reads TGTGCCAGCAGTCCTAATGGTCCGGGCACGCAGTATTTT. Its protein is CASSPNGPGTQYF.

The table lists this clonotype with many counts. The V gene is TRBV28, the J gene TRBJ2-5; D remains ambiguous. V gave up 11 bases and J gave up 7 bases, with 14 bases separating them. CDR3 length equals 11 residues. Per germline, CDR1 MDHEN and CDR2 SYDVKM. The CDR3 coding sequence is TGTGCCTCAGGCCTGTTTGGGACCCAGTACTTC. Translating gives CASGLFGTQYF.

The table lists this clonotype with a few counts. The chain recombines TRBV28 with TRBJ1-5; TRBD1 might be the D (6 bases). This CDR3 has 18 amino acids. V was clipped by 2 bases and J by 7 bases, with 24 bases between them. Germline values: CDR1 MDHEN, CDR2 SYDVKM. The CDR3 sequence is CASSLNLNRAPGSQPQHF. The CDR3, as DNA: TGTGCCAGCAGTTTAAATTTGAACAGGGCACCGGGAAGCCAGCCCCAGCATTTT.

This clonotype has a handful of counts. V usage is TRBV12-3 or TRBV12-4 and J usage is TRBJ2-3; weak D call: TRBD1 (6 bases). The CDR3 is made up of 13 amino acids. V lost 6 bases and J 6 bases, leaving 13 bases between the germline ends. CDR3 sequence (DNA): TGTGCCAGCAGATCCACAGGGAGTGATACGCAGTATTTT. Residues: CASRSTGSDTQYF.

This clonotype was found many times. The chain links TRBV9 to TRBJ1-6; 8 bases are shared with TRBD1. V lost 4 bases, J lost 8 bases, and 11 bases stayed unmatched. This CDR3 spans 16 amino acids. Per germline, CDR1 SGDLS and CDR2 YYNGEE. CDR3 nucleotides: TGTGCCAGCAGCAACCAGCCCGGACAGGGACATTCACCCCTCCACTTT. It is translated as CASSNQPGQGHSPLHF.

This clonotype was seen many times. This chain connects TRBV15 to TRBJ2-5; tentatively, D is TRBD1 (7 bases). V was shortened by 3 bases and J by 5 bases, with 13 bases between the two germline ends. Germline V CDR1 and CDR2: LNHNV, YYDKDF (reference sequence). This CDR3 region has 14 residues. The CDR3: CATSRDRRGETQYF. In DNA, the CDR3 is TGTGCCACCAGCAGGGACAGGAGGGGGGAGACCCAGTACTTC.

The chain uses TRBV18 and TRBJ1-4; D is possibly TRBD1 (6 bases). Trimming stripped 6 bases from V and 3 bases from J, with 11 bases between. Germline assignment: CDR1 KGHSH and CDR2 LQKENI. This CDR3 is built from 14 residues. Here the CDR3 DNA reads TGTGCCAGCTCGGCAGGGGTGGCTAATGAAAAACTGTTTTTT. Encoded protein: CASSAGVANEKLFF.